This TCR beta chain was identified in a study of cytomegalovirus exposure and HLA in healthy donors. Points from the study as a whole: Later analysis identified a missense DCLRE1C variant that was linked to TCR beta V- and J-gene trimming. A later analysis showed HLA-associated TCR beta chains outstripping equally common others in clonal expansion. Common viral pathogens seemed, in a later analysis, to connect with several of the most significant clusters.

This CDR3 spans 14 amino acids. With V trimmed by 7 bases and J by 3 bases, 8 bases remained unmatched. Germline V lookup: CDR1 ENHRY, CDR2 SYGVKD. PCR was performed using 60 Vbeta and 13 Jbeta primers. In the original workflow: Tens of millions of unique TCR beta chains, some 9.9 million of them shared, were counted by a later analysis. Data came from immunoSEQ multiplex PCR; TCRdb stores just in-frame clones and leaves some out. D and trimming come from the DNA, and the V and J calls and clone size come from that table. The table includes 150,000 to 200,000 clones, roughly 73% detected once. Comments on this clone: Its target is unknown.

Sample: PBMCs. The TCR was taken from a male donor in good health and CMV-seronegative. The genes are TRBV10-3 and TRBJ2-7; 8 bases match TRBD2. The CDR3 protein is CAIKDGTSGYEQYF. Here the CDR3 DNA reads TGTGCCATCAAGGATGGGACTAGTGGCTACGAGCAGTACTTC.